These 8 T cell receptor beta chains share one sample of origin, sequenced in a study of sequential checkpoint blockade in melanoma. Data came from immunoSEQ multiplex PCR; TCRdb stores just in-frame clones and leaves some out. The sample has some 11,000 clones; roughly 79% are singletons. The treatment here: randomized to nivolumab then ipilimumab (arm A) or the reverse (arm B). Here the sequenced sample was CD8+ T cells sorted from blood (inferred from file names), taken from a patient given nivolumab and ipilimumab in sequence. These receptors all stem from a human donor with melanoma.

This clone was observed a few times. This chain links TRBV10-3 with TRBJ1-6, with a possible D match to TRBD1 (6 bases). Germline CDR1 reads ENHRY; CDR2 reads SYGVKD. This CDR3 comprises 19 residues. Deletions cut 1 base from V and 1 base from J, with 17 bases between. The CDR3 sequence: CAISEWDTAVWSYNSPLHF. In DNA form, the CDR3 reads TGTGCCATCAGTGAGTGGGACACCGCAGTTTGGTCCTATAATTCACCCCTCCACTTT.

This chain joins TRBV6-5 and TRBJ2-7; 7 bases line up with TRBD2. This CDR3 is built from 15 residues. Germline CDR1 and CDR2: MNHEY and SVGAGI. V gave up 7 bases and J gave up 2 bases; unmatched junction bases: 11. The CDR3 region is CASTPDSGAAYEQYF. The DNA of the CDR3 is TGTGCCAGCACCCCAGACAGCGGGGCCGCCTACGAGCAGTACTTC.

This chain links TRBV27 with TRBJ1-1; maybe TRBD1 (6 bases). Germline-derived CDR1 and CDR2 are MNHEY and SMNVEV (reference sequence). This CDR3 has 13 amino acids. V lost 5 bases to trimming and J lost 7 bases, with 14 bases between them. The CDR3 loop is CASSLGQLGEAFF. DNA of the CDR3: TGTGCCAGCAGTCTCGGACAGTTAGGTGAAGCTTTCTTT.

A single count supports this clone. In DNA form, the CDR3 reads TGTGCCAGCACTCAAGGCGCAGGAGAGCAGTTCTTC. Translation: CASTQGAGEQFF. The chain is built from TRBV28 and TRBJ2-1, with no clear D. The CDR3 sequence is 12 residues long. CDR1 is MDHEN and CDR2 is SYDVKM in the germline V gene. Trimming pared 7 bases from V and 10 bases from J, leaving 14 bases between.

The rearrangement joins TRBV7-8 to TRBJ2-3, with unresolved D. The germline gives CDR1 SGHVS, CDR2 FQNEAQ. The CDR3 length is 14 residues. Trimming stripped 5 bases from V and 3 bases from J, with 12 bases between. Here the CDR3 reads CASSLLLRTDTQYF. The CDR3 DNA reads TGTGCCAGCAGCCTACTTTTACGAACAGATACGCAGTATTTT.

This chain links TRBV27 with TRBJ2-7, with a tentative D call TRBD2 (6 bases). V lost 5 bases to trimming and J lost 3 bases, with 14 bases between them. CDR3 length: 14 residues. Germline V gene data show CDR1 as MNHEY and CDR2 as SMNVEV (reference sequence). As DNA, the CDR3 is TGTGCCAGCAGTCCAGGAGGGGTCTACTACGAGCAGTACTTC. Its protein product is CASSPGGVYYEQYF.

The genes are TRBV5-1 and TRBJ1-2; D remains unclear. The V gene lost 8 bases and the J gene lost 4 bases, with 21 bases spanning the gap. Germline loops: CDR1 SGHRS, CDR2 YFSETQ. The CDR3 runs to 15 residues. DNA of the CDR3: TGCGCCAGTTCACCGGGAACTTACGCTATCTATGGCTACACCTTC. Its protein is CASSPGTYAIYGYTF.

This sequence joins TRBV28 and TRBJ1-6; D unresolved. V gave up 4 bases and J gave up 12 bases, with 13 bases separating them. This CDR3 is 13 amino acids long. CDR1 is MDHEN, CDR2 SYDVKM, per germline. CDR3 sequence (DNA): TGTGCCAGCAGTTCACGGGATTGGAGACCCCTCCACTTT. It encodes CASSSRDWRPLHF.